The present TCR beta chain was sequenced within a study of shared clonotypes between healthy human individuals (dated by TCRdb to 2018 to 2020). Study-wide context: The cohort comprised a couple of women and a few men aged 18 to 49 years. Per donor, three plates each were used for CD4 naive and CD4 memory, two for CD8 naive, and one for CD8 memory. To estimate repertoire size and how much clonotype sharing occurs between individuals, the study deeply sequenced the blood TCR repertoires of five healthy adults. To increase sequencing depth and limit assay-specific biases, different laboratories used diverse techniques to prepare libraries and sequence TCR repertoires. Leukapheresis yielded between about 0.8 and 9.5 billion PBMCs per donor.

Using the deep immunoSEQ assay, multiplex PCR amplified TCR CDR3 regions from genomic DNA. Extracted genomic DNA from each cell subset was distributed evenly across all wells of several immunoSEQ 96-well plates, and each plate was treated as a replicate. For sorted subsets, each replicate PCR was loaded with 200 ng genomic DNA, equivalent to approximately 33,000 T cell genomes. Purified libraries were quantified with a Qubit 3.0 fluorometer, sized on a Bioanalyzer 2100, and re-quantified with the KAPA Library Quantification kit. Each immunoSEQ 96-well plate was sequenced on its own single-read 150-cycle Illumina NextSeq 550 flow cell. As for the authors' bioinformatics: Because the immunoSEQ output included only junctional sequences and no quality scores, the filtering could not be the same as the filtering used for full-length reads. To assign V/J genes and CDR3, sequences were annotated against IMGT germline references using PyIR, a Python wrapper for IgBLAST v1.9. Any read was removed if the V/J assignment was weak (E-value above 1e-6), the CDR3 was missing, or the read contained stop codons, out-of-frame junctions, or ambiguous translated residues. V3J clonotypes were defined by identical inferred V gene, J gene, and CDR3 amino acid sequence. Percentage overlap between repertoires was calculated by dividing the number of shared unique clonotypes by the size of the smaller repertoire. RTK rarefaction, the Chao1 estimator, and Recon v2.1 estimates of unobserved clonotypes were used to assess repertoire richness. For all TCRbeta clonotypes obtained by the gDNA method from several donors, generation probabilities were computed with OLGA. TCRdb carries this immuneACCESS record with in-frame sequences only. Its versions omit some clonotypes, under half of them owing to an unresolved V gene in the studies checked, with the rest unexplained. Clone size and V and J calls were adopted from that table, with D and trimming inferred from the DNA. Present in this sample are around 1,900,000 clones, around 95% of which were seen just once. The top ten clonotypes cover under 2% of the sample.

CD8 naive samples were obtained by positive selection for CCR7 among CD45RO-negative cells, yielding a CD45RA+CCR7+ population from which TemRA cells were excluded. The donors were healthy, HIV-negative adults with no recently reported acute infections or vaccinations. Only Caucasian adults living in Nashville, Tennessee, USA were represented among the donors. Blood was obtained by leukapheresis, after which PBMCs were separated by Ficoll-Histopaque density gradient centrifugation and cryopreserved in liquid nitrogen vapor phase. Analytical flow cytometry was used to check the purity and quantity of each magnetically sorted T cell population. Each sorted fraction had its genomic DNA isolated and then quantified by UV absorbance on a Nanodrop 2000c. As for this clone: The antigen it binds to is not known. No clone much larger than this one lies a single base away; base qualities are absent.

Trimming costs V 4 bases and J 5 bases, and their ends lie 14 bases apart. The germline V gene (reference sequence) sets CDR1 to MNHEY and CDR2 to SMNVEV. The CDR3, cysteine through phenylalanine, is 14 amino acids long. Only the CDR3 portion is preserved as DNA: 42 bases, with reading frame beginning at the first base. The paper's findings and limits, for the study overall: Only blood was sampled, and tissue TCR repertoires likely differ from those in blood. The genetic and exposure-history diversity represented was limited by the small number of donors. Rarefaction of sorted-subset datasets indicated incomplete sequencing despite the large sequencing depth. Estimated clonotype richness was generally larger for naive than for memory subsets. Pairwise subsampling indicated that sequencing depth was expected to affect the degree of clonotype sharing among donors. Clonotypes shared by all four sorted-subset donors showed higher generation probabilities than non-shared clonotypes. When a few donors were compared, the shared fraction of clonotypes was about 5% for naive CD4, roughly 3.3% for naive CD8, roughly 2.3% for memory CD4, and about 0.36% for memory CD8.

The TCR sequence derives from a young man in good health. Some clones in this sample may be carry-over from other donors' samples. The sample consisted of naive CD8+ T cells from PBMCs. The meaning of the sample's cell subset or site label: CD45RA+CCR7+. This chain joins TRBV27 to TRBJ1-1, with the D gene not clear enough to name. CDR3 sequence: CASSSLLPGTEAFF. The nucleotides are TGTGCCAGCAGTTCCCTTCTGCCCGGAACTGAAGCTTTCTTT.